Included here is one TCR beta chain sequence, with context. CDR1 is LNHDA, CDR2 SQIVND, per germline (reference sequence). V was pared by 8 bases and J by 5 bases, with 4 bases of the junction left unmatched. The CDR3 has 12 amino acids. Original processing notes: By means of reference gene primer amplification, nucleated cell counts were estimated. The method was immunoSEQ multiplex PCR; TCRdb's version includes in-frame clones alone and lacks a portion of them. V and J calls and clone size are as listed in that table; D and trimming were resolved from the DNA. Of 150,000 to 200,000 clones in the sample, 88% were seen once. The source of the sample is a study of blood T cell repertoires in COVID-19. Study summary: Samples came from the United States, Italy and Spain, spanning acute and convalescent COVID-19. PBMCs, B-cell-depleted T cells, or T cells were the source of the cDNA or gDNA that made up the material.

The TCR was taken from a man in his forties or fifties with active or convalescent COVID-19. Sequencing was done on a sample of peripheral blood. The chain has TRBV19 and TRBJ2-3; 7 nucleotides match TRBD1. For the CDR3, the DNA is TGTGCCAGTGGGGACAGCCTAGATACGCAGTATTTT. It specifies CASGDSLDTQYF.